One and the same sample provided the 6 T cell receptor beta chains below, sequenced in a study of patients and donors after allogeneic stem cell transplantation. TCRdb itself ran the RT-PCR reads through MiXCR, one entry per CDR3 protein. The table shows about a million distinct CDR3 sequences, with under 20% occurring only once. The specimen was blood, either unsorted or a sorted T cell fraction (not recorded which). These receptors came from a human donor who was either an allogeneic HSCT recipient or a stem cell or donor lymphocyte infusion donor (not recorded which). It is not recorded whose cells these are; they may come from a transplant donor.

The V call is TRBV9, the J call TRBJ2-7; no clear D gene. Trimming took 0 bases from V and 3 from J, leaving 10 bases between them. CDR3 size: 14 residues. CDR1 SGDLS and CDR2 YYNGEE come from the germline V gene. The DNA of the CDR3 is TGTGCCAGCAGCGTAGGTGAAGGGAACTACGAGCAGTACTTC. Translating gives CASSVGEGNYEQYF. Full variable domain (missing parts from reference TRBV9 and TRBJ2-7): DSGVTQTPKHLITATGQRVTLRCSPRSGDLSVYWYQQSLDQGLQFLIQYYNGEERAKGNILERFSAQQFPDLHSELNLSSLELGDSALYFCASSVGEGNYEQYFGPGTRLTVT.

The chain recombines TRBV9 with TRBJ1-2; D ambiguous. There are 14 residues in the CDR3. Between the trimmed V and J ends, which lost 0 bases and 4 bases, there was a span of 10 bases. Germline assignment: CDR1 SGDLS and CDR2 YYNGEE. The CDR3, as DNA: TGTGCCAGCAGCGTAGATCGGGCCGGCTATGGCTACACCTTC. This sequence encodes CASSVDRAGYGYTF.

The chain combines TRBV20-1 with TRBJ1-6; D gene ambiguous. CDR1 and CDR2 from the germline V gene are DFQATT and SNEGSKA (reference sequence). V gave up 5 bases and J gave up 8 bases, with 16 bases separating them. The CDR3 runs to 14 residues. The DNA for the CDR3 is TGCAGTGCTGGCCGGGCCATAGTAGATTCACCCCTCCACTTT. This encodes CSAGRAIVDSPLHF.

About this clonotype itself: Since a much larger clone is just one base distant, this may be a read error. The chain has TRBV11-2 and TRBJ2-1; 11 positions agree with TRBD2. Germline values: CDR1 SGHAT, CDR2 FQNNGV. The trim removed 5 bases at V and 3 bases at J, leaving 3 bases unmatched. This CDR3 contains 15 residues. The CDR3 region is CASSRGLADYNEQFF. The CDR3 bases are TGTGCCAGCAGCCGGGGACTAGCGGACTACAATGAGCAGTTCTTC.

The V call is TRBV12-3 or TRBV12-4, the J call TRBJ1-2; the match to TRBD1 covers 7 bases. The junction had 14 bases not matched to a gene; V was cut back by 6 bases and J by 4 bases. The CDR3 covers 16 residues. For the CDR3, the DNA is TGTGCCAGCAGCCGGGACAAGGGGGCCTTTTTCTATGGCTACACCTTC. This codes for CASSRDKGAFFYGYTF.

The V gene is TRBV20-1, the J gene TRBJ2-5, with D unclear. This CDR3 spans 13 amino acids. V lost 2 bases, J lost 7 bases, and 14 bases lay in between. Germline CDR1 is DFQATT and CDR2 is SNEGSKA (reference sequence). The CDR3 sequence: CSARRPPLGTQYF. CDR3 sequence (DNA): TGCAGTGCTAGAAGGCCTCCCCTGGGGACCCAGTACTTC.